The next 9 T cell receptor beta chains were all read from a single sample in a study of CD8+CD57+ T cells in acquired aplastic anemia (dated by TCRdb to the late 2010s). Patients chosen for sequencing had shown expansion of CD8+CD57+ cells by flow cytometry. Reads for this sample came from an Illumina HiSeq 2000. Genomic DNA served as template for TCR beta VDJ combination and CDR3 sequence profiling. TCRdb's own reprocessing of the public reads used fastp at Q25 and MiXCR and kept productive beta chains. One record per CDR3 amino acid sequence lists the most common genes and DNA. The sample includes around 290,000 distinct CDR3 sequences, with approximately 58% observed a single time. The ten largest clones capture under 1.5% of the sample. Sequenced input: sorted CD4+, CD8+, or CD8+CD57+ T cells (not recorded which) from PBMCs. These receptors came from a human donor with aplastic anemia.

The rearrangement joins TRBV19 to TRBJ1-1, with 9 positions matching TRBD1. The CDR3 is 15 residues long. V shed 7 bases, J shed 5 bases, and the junction held 11 bases outside the gene matches. Germline assignment: CDR1 LNHDA and CDR2 SQIVND (reference sequence). For the CDR3, the DNA is TGTGCCAGTACCCCGAACCGGGACAGGGAAACTGAAGCTTTCTTT. Amino acids: CASTPNRDRETEAFF. Full variable domain (outside the CDR3, taken from reference TRBV19 and TRBJ1-1): DGGITQSPKYLFRKEGQNVTLSCEQNLNHDAMYWYRQDPGQGLRLIYYSQIVNDFQKGDIAEGYSVSREKKESFPLTVTSAQKNPTAFYLCASTPNRDRETEAFFGQGTRLTVV.

This clonotype is a singleton in its sample. Here the CDR3 omits its conserved ending phenylalanine or tryptophan, so a read error is the likely source. The rearrangement uses TRBV2 and TRBJ2-5; tentatively, D is TRBD1 (6 bases). The germline V gene has CDR1 SNHLY and CDR2 FYNNEI. Trimming shortened V by 3 bases and J by 7 bases, and 12 bases separated the two germline ends. The CDR3 sequence is 13 residues long. The CDR3 loop is CASSDQGLLTQYL. CDR3 coding DNA: TGTGCCAGCAGTGACCAGGGGTTACTGACCCAGTACCTC.

V gene TRBV7-9 combines with J gene TRBJ1-1, with 7 bases aligning to TRBD1. The germline CDR1 and CDR2 sequences are SEHNR and FQNEAQ (reference sequence). This CDR3 comprises 15 residues. V lost 4 bases to trimming and J lost 4 bases; unmatched junction nucleotides: 9. The DNA of the CDR3 is TGTGCCAGCAGCTCAAGGACAGGCGAAAGCACTGAAGCTTTCTTT. It encodes CASSSRTGESTEAFF.

The gene calls are TRBV5-1 and TRBJ2-3; possible D gene TRBD1, 5 bases. Germline V gene lookup returns CDR1 SGHRS and CDR2 YFSETQ. The CDR3 covers 15 residues. V gave up 2 bases and J gave up 0 bases, with 10 bases separating them. The CDR3 region has the DNA TGCGCCAGCAGCTTCCCACAGGCTAGCACAGATACGCAGTATTTT. It encodes CASSFPQASTDTQYF.

This rearrangement joins TRBV4-2 to TRBJ2-5; 7 nucleotides align to TRBD1. V shed 3 bases, J shed 1 base, and the junction held 5 bases outside the gene matches. Germline V CDR1 and CDR2: LGHNA, YNFKEQ. The CDR3 runs 15 residues. The CDR3 spells CASSHPWDSQETQYF. CDR3 DNA: TGTGCCAGCAGCCATCCCTGGGACAGCCAAGAGACCCAGTACTTC.

In its sample, this clonotype was seen a few times. This chain connects TRBV5-1 to TRBJ1-1; D not certain. The germline V gene encodes CDR1 SGHRS and CDR2 YFSETQ. CDR3 length: 17 residues. V was pared by 6 bases and J by 7 bases, with 28 bases between. The DNA for the CDR3 is TGCGCCAGCATTGTGGCGACTAGCGGGCCCTCCCACAATGAAGCTTTCTTT. It encodes CASIVATSGPSHNEAFF.

The genes are TRBV19 and TRBJ2-5, with 11 bases identical to TRBD2. The germline CDR1 and CDR2 sequences are LNHDA and SQIVND (reference sequence). The CDR3 is 16 residues long. The V segment lost 6 bases and the J segment 5 bases; nucleotides outside the gene matches: 11. The CDR3 here is CASRIGTSGNRETQYF. CDR3 nucleotides: TGTGCCAGTAGGATTGGGACTAGCGGAAACAGGGAGACCCAGTACTTC.

On this clonotype itself: A junction boundary mismatches the germline segment, possibly from a read error. This chain uses TRBV7-9 with TRBJ2-2; weak D call: TRBD2 (6 bases). This CDR3 is built from 13 residues. The germline V gene has CDR1 SEHNR and CDR2 FQNEAQ (reference sequence). The CDR3 region has the DNA TGCGCCAGCAGCTTTGGGAGGACCGGGGAGCTGTTTTTT. This translates into CASSFGRTGELFF.

The rearrangement uses TRBV20-1 and TRBJ1-6; D might be TRBD1 (6 bases). The CDR3 contains 13 residues. CDR1 and CDR2 (germline): DFQATT, SNEGSKA (reference sequence). CDR3 protein: CSSSPGQDSPLHF. CDR3 DNA: TGCAGCTCCTCACCGGGACAAGATTCACCCCTCCACTTT.